The 21 T cell receptor beta chains below all came from one sample that was sequenced in a study of technical replicates of blood from a few donors. The data were produced by immunoSEQ multiplex PCR, yet TCRdb's version contains in-frame clones alone and is incomplete. Among 64,000 or so clones, nearly 98% were seen once, and the ten largest hold around 0.2%. Sequenced input: T cells isolated from PBMCs. The receptors here all came from a human donor in good health.

The chain is built from TRBV7-3 and TRBJ1-5; perhaps TRBD1 as D (5 bases). Germline assignment: CDR1 SGHTA and CDR2 FQGTGA. V was trimmed by 2 bases and J by 5 bases, leaving 7 bases between them. The CDR3 covers 13 residues. The CDR3 DNA follows: TGTGCCAGCAGCTTACAACAGGATCAGCCCCAGCATTTT. This codes for CASSLQQDQPQHF.

CDR3 sequence: CASIATGVGSPLHF. For the CDR3, the DNA is TGTGCCAGCATTGCGACAGGGGTTGGATCACCCCTCCACTTT. V is TRBV7-8 and J is TRBJ1-6; 8 bases are shared with TRBD1. The CDR3 runs to 14 residues. V gave up 7 bases and J gave up 10 bases; unmatched junction bases: 9. Germline CDR1 SGHVS, CDR2 FQNEAQ.

Only one count was recorded for this clone. The J gene is TRBJ2-1, the V gene TRBV27; D possibly corresponds to TRBD1 (5 bases). With 5 bases removed from V and 3 bases from J, the gap between germline ends came to 11 bases. Germline V gene data show CDR1 as MNHEY and CDR2 as SMNVEV (reference sequence). The CDR3 has 14 residues. CDR3 DNA sequence: TGTGCCAGCAGTAATGACAGTGGCTACAATGAGCAGTTCTTC. Translated: CASSNDSGYNEQFF.

V usage is TRBV7-9 and J usage is TRBJ2-4; D perhaps matches TRBD1 (6 bases). CDR3 length: 15 residues. Germline CDR1 SEHNR, CDR2 FQNEAQ (reference sequence). The germline V and J ends were trimmed by 1 base and 5 bases, with 12 bases remaining between them. The DNA for the CDR3 is TGTGCCAGCAGCTTAGGCAGGGGTCTGGAAAACATTCAGTACTTC. Translation gives CASSLGRGLENIQYF.

The V and J genes are TRBV6-1 and TRBJ1-1; possible D gene TRBD1, 6 bases. This CDR3 region has 15 residues. Germline assignment: CDR1 MNHNS and CDR2 SASEGT. V was cut by 2 bases and J by 4 bases, with 14 bases left in between. Here the CDR3 reads CASSENRARGTEAFF. The CDR3 DNA is TGTGCCAGCAGTGAAAACAGGGCGCGTGGCACTGAAGCTTTCTTT.

This chain uses TRBV20-1 with TRBJ2-1; D remains ambiguous. V was clipped by 3 bases and J by 9 bases, with 9 bases between them. The CDR3 contains 11 residues. Germline CDR1 reads DFQATT; CDR2 reads SNEGSKA (reference sequence). The CDR3 nucleotides read TGCAGTGCTAGTGGGCCCGCTGAGCAGTTCTTC. Its protein product is CSASGPAEQFF.

The J gene is TRBJ2-4, the V gene TRBV4-1; 7 nucleotides line up with TRBD1. The ends lost 3 bases at V and 1 base at J; junction bases unmatched: 0. There are 14 residues in the CDR3. Germline CDR1 and CDR2: MGHRA and YSYEKL. CDR3 in amino acids: CASSQTGAKNIQYF. The CDR3 DNA reads as TGCGCCAGCAGCCAGACAGGGGCCAAAAACATTCAGTACTTC.

The chain uses TRBV5-1 and TRBJ2-3; 8 bases map to TRBD1. CDR3 length equals 16 residues. V dropped 4 bases and J dropped 3; count of bases not matched to a gene: 10. Germline CDR1 SGHRS, CDR2 YFSETQ. CDR3 coding DNA: TGCGCCAGCAGCCCAGGGACAGGTTGGGCTACAGATACGCAGTATTTT. This encodes CASSPGTGWATDTQYF.

V and J are TRBV2 and TRBJ2-7, with a weak D call TRBD2 (5 bases). Trimming left V 7 bases short and J 5 bases short, with 9 bases between. The CDR3 loop spans 11 amino acids. Per germline, CDR1 SNHLY and CDR2 FYNNEI. CDR3 DNA: TGTGCCAGCAACGACGGGGACGAGCAGTACTTC. It codes for CASNDGDEQYF.

The V gene is TRBV5-4, the J gene TRBJ1-2, with D hard to call. Trimming removed 2 bases at V and 4 bases at J, with 12 bases between. The CDR3 length is 14 residues. Germline CDR1 SGHNT, CDR2 YYREEE (reference sequence). CDR3 bases: TGTGCCAGCAGCTTAGAATCAGGTCCCTATGGCTACACCTTC. Protein product: CASSLESGPYGYTF.

This clone occurred once. V is TRBV11-3 and J is TRBJ2-1; D is uncertain. V shed 2 bases and J shed 9 bases, with 5 bases lying between them. This CDR3 comprises 11 residues. From germline, CDR1 is SGHNT and CDR2 YENEEA. The DNA of the CDR3 is TGTGCCAGCAGCTTATCCAGTGAGCAGTTCTTC. This encodes CASSLSSEQFF.

The chain couples TRBV13 to TRBJ2-5; 13 bases line up with TRBD2. Germline V CDR1 and CDR2: PRHDT, FYEKMQ (reference sequence). Trimming at V came to 4 bases and at J to 1 base, leaving 12 bases not matched to a gene. This CDR3 contains 19 residues. This CDR3 reads CASSSGLAGVKGGQETQYF. The CDR3 coding sequence is TGTGCCAGCAGCTCCGGACTAGCGGGAGTCAAGGGGGGCCAAGAGACCCAGTACTTC.

The chain has TRBV6-1 and TRBJ2-7, with 8 bases aligning to TRBD1. The trim removed 3 bases at V and 13 bases at J, leaving 14 bases unmatched. Germline V gene lookup returns CDR1 MNHNS and CDR2 SASEGT. CDR3 length: 14 amino acids. CDR3 amino acids: CASSDVDRARFGYF. DNA for the CDR3: TGTGCCAGCAGTGATGTGGACAGGGCTAGGTTTGGATACTTC.

V usage is TRBV19 and J usage is TRBJ2-1; D may be TRBD2 (6 bases). The germline CDR1 and CDR2 sequences are LNHDA and SQIVND (reference sequence). V was pared by 4 bases and J by 10 bases, with 8 bases between. This CDR3 is built from 11 residues. The CDR3 spells CASSRGLEQFF. CDR3 nucleotides: TGTGCCAGTAGTAGGGGACTCGAGCAGTTCTTC.

The rearrangement uses TRBV7-6 and TRBJ1-5; TRBD1 agrees at 8 bases. The CDR3 contains 15 residues. Germline loops: CDR1 SGHVS, CDR2 FNYEAQ. Trimming took 1 base from V and 4 from J; bases not matched to a gene: 3. CDR3 DNA sequence: TGTGCCAGCAGCTTAGGACAGGGGCCTAATCAGCCCCAGCATTTT. Translated, it gives CASSLGQGPNQPQHF.

The chain couples TRBV6-6 to TRBJ2-1; tentatively, D is TRBD2 (6 bases). The germline V and J ends were trimmed by 10 bases and 9 bases, with 25 bases remaining between them. This CDR3 region has 15 residues. CDR1 is MNHNY, CDR2 SVGAGI, per germline (reference sequence). The CDR3 DNA reads as TGTGCCACCAAAAAAACGGGGGTCGTCGAGGGTGAGCAGTTCTTC. Residues: CATKKTGVVEGEQFF.

This clone has only one observation. The chain recombines TRBV2 with TRBJ1-5, with D possibly TRBD1 on 6 matching bases. Germline CDR1 SNHLY, CDR2 FYNNEI. The V gene lost 3 bases and the J gene lost 7 bases, with 13 bases spanning the gap. The CDR3 runs 14 residues. The CDR3 DNA reads TGTGCCAGCAGTGATGAAGGGGGAGGGCAGCCCCAGCATTTT. This encodes CASSDEGGGQPQHF. The full variable domain, completed using reference TRBV2 and TRBJ1-5, is EPEVTQTPSHQVTQMGQEVILRCVPISNHLYFYWYRQILGQKVEFLVSFYNNEISEKSEIFDDQFSVERPDGSNFTLKIRSTKLEDSAMYFCASSDEGGGQPQHFGDGTRLSIL.

The chain links TRBV5-8 to TRBJ2-6, with a tentative D call TRBD2 (5 bases). The V and J ends lost 0 bases and 4 bases respectively, with 11 bases between them. The CDR3 is made up of 16 amino acids. The V gene's germline CDR1 is SGHTS and CDR2 YDEGEE. The CDR3 DNA follows: TGTGCCAGCAGCTTGGGATGGACTTACGGGGCCAACGTCCTGACTTTC. It translates to CASSLGWTYGANVLTF.

This clone is a singleton in its sample. The V and J genes are TRBV27 and TRBJ2-7, with 8 bases aligning to TRBD2. CDR3 length: 14 amino acids. In germline, CDR1 is MNHEY, CDR2 SMNVEV (reference sequence). V lost 7 bases, J lost 0 bases, and 5 bases stayed unmatched. CDR3 DNA sequence: TGTGCCAGCAATAGCGGGACAAGCTCCTACGAGCAGTACTTC. Its translation: CASNSGTSSYEQYF.

This rearrangement joins TRBV9 to TRBJ2-7, with D hard to call. The germline V gene has CDR1 SGDLS and CDR2 YYNGEE. The length of the CDR3 is 14 residues. The V and J ends lost 0 bases and 0 bases respectively, with 7 bases between them. The CDR3 bases are TGTGCCAGCAGCGTAGATTGGGCCTCCTACGAGCAGTACTTC. Residues: CASSVDWASYEQYF. Full variable domain (remainder filled in from reference TRBV9 and TRBJ2-7): DSGVTQTPKHLITATGQRVTLRCSPRSGDLSVYWYQQSLDQGLQFLIQYYNGEERAKGNILERFSAQQFPDLHSELNLSSLELGDSALYFCASSVDWASYEQYFGPGTRLTVT.

This clone appeared once. The chain joins TRBV9 to TRBJ2-2, with TRBD2 matching 9 bases. The CDR3 has 16 residues. With V trimmed by 2 bases and J by 2 bases, 4 bases remained unmatched. Germline V gene sequence: CDR1 SGDLS, CDR2 YYNGEE. The CDR3 DNA sequence: TGTGCCAGCAGCGTCCCAGCGGGGGGTAACACCGGGGAGCTGTTTTTT. Its protein product is CASSVPAGGNTGELFF.